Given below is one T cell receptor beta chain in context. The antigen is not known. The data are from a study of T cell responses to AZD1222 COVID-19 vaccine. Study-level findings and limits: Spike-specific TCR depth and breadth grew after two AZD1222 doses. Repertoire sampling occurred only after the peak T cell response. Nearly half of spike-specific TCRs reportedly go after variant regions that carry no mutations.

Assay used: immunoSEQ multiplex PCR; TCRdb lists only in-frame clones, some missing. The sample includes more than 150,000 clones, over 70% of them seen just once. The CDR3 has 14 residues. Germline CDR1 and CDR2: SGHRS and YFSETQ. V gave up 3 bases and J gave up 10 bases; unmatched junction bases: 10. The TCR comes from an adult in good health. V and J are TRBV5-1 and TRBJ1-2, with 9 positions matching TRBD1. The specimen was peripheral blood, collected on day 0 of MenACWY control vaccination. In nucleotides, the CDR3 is TGCGCCAGCAGCTCCGCGGGACAGGGAATAGACTACACCTTC. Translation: CASSSAGQGIDYTF.